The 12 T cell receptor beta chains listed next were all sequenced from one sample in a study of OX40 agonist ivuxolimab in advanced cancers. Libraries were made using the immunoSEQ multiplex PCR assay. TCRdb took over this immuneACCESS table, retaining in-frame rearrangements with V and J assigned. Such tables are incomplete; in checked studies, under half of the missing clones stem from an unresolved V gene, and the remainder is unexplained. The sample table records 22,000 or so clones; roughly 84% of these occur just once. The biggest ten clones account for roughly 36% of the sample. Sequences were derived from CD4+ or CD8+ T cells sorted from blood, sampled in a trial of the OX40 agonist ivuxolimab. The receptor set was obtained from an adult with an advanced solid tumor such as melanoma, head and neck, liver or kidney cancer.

CDR3 residues: CASSPTGRYGYTF. The CDR3 DNA follows: TGTGCCAGCAGCCCGACAGGCCGCTATGGCTACACCTTC. This chain links TRBV27 with TRBJ1-2; D is perhaps TRBD1 (6 bases). The CDR3 contains 13 residues. Trimming removed 6 bases from V and 4 bases from J, with 12 bases in between. Germline-derived CDR1 and CDR2 are MNHEY and SMNVEV (reference sequence).

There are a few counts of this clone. CDR3 nucleotides: TGCGCCAGCAGCCTCCAGGAAGGCTCCTACGAGCAGTACTTC. This codes for CASSLQEGSYEQYF. This chain connects TRBV4-1 to TRBJ2-7; D gene unclear. From germline, CDR1 is MGHRA and CDR2 YSYEKL. The V and J ends lost 4 bases and 0 bases respectively, with 10 bases between them. The CDR3 extends over 14 amino acids.

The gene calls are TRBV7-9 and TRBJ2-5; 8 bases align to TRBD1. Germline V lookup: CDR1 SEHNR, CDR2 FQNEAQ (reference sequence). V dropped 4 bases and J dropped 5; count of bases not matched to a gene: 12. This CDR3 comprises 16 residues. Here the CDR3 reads CASSSTNRGVGETQYF. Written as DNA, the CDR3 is TGTGCCAGCAGCTCCACCAACAGGGGGGTAGGGGAGACCCAGTACTTC.

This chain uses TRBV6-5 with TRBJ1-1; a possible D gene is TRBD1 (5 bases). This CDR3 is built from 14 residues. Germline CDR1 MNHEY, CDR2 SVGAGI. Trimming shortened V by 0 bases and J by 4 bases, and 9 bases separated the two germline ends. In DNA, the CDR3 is TGTGCCAGCAGTTACTCAGAACAGGCCACTGAAGCTTTCTTT. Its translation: CASSYSEQATEAFF.

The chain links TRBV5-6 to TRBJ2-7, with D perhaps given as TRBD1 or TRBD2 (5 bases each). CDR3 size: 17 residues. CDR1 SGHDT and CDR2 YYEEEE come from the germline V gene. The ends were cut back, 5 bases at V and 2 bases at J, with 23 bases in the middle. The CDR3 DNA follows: TGTGCCAGCAGTTTCTCCTTAGCCGGGACCGCTACCTACGAGCAGTACTTC. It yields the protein CASSFSLAGTATYEQYF.

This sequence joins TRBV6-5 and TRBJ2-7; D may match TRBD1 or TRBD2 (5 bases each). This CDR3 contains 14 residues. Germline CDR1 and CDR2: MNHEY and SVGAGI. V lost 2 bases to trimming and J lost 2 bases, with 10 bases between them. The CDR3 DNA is TGTGCCAGCAGTTACGGGGACGGAGCCTACGAGCAGTACTTC. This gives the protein CASSYGDGAYEQYF.

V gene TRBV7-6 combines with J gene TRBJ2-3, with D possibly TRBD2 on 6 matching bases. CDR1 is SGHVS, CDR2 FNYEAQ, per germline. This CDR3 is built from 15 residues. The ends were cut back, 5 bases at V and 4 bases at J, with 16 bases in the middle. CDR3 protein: CASSTESGRPDTQYF. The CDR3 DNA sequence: TGTGCCAGCAGCACCGAATCAGGGAGGCCAGATACGCAGTATTTT.

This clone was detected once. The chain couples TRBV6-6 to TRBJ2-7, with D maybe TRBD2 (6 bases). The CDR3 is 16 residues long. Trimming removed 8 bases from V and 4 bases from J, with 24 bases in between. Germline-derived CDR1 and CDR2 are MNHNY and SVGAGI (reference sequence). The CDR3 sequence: CASYGSSGDLGYEQYF. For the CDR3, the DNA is TGTGCCAGCTACGGTTCCTCGGGAGATCTAGGTTACGAGCAGTACTTC.

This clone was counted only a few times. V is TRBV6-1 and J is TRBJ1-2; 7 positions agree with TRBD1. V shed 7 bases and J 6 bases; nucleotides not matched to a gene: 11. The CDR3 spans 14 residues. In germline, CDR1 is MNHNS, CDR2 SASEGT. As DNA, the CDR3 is TGTGCCAGCAAGAGAACAGGGGAGGTCGATGGCTACACCTTC. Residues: CASKRTGEVDGYTF.

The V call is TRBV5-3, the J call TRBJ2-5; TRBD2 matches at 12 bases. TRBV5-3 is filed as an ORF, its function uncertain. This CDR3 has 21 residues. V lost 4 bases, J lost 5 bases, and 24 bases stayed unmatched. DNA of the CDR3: TGTGCCAGAAGCCGGGACAGAGCCACGGGTCGACTAGCGGGAGAACGGGAGACCCAGTACTTC. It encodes CARSRDRATGRLAGERETQYF.

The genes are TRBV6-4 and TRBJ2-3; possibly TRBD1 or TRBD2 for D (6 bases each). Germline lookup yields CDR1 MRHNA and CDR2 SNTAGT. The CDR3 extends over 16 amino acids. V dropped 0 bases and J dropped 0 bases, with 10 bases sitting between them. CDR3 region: CASSDSQGTSTDTQYF. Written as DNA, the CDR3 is TGTGCCAGCAGTGACTCCCAGGGGACTAGCACAGATACGCAGTATTTT.

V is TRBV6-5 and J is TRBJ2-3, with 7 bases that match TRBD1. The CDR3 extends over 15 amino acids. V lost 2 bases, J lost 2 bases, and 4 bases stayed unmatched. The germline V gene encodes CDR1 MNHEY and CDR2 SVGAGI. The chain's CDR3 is CASSYTGAITDTQYF. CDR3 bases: TGTGCCAGCAGTTACACAGGGGCTATCACAGATACGCAGTATTTT.